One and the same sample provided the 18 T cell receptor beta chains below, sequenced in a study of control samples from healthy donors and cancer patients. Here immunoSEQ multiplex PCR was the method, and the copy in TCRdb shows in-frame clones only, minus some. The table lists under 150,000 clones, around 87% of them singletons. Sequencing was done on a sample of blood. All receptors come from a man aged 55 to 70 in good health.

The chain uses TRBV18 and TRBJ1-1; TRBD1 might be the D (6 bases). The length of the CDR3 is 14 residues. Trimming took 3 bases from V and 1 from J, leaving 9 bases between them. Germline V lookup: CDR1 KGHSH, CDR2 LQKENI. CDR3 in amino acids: CASSPQDRNTEAFF. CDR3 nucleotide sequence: TGTGCCAGCTCACCTCAGGACAGGAACACTGAAGCTTTCTTT.

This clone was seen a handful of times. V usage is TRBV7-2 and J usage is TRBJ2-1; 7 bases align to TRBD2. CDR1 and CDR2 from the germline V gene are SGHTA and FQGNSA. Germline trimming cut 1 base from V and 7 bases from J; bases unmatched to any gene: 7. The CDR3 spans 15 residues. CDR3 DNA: TGTGCCAGCAGCTTAGTAGCGGGTAATTGGAATGAGCAGTTCTTC. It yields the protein CASSLVAGNWNEQFF.

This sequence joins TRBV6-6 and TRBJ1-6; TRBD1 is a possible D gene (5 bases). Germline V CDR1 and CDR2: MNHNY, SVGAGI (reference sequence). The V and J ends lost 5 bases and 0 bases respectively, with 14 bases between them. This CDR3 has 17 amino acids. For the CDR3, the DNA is TGTGCCAGCAGTCTCCGGGGGACCAGCTCCTATAATTCACCCCTCCACTTT. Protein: CASSLRGTSSYNSPLHF.

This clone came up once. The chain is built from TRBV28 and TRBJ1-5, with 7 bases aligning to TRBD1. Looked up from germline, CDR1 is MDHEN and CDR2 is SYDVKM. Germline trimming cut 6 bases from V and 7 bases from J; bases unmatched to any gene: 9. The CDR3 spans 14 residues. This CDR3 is CASRTQGVRQPQHF. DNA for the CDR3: TGTGCCAGCAGAACCCAGGGGGTAAGACAGCCCCAGCATTTT.

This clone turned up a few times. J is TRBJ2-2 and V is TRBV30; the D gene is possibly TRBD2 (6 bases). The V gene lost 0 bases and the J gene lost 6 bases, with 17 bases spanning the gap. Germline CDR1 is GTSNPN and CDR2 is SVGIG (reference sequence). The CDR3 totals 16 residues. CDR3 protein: CAWSVGGSITAGELFF. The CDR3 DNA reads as TGTGCCTGGAGTGTAGGAGGGTCGATTACCGCCGGGGAGCTGTTTTTT.

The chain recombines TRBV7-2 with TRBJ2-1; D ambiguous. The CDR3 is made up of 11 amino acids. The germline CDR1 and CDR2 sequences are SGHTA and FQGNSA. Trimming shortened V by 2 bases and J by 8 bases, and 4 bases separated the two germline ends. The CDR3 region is CASSLIYEQFF. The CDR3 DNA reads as TGTGCCAGCAGCTTAATTTATGAGCAGTTCTTC.

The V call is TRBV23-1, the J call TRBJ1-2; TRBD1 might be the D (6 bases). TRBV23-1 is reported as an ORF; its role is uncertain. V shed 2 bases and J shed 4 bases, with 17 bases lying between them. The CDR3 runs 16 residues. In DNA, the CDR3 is TGCGCCAGCAGTCAAAATAGGGCAGGGGATTTCTATGGCTACACCTTC. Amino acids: CASSQNRAGDFYGYTF.

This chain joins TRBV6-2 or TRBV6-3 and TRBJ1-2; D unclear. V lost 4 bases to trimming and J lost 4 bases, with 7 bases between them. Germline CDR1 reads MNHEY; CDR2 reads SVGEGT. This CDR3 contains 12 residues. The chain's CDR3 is CASSLSTYGYTF. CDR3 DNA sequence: TGTGCCAGCAGTTTGAGTACCTATGGCTACACCTTC.

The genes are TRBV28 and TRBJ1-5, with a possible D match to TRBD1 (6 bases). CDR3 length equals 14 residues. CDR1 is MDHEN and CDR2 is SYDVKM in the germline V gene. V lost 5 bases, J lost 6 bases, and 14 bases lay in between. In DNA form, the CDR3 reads TGTGCCAGCAGTCTCACAGGGTTGGCTCAGCCCCAGCATTTT. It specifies CASSLTGLAQPQHF. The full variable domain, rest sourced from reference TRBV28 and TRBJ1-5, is DVKVTQSSRYLVKRTGEKVFLECVQDMDHENMFWYRQDPGLGLRLIYFSYDVKMKEKGDIPEGYSVSREKKERFSLILESASTNQTSMYLCASSLTGLAQPQHFGDGTRLSIL.

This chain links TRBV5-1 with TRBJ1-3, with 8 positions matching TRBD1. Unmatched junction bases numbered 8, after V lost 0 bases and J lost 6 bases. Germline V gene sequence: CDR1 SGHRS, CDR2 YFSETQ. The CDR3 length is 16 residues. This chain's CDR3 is CASSLGPQGALNTIYF. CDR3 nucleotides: TGCGCCAGCAGCTTGGGCCCTCAGGGGGCATTAAACACCATATATTTT.

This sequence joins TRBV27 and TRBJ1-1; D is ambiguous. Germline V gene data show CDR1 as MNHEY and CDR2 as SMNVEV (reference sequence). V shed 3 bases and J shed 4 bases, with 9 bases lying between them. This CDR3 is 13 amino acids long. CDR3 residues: CASSLKALTEAFF. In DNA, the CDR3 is TGTGCCAGCAGTTTGAAGGCCCTCACTGAAGCTTTCTTT.

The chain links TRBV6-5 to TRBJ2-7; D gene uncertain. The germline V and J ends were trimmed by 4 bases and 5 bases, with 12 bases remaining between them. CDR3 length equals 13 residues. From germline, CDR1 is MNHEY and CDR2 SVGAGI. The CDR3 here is CASSFELYDEQYF. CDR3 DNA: TGTGCCAGCAGTTTCGAGCTTTACGACGAGCAGTACTTC.

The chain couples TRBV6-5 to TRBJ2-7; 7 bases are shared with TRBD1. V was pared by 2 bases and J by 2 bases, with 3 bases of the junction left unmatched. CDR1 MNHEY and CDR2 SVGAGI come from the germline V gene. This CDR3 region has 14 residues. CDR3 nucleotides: TGTGCCAGCAGTTACAACAGGGGCGCCTACGAGCAGTACTTC. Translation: CASSYNRGAYEQYF.

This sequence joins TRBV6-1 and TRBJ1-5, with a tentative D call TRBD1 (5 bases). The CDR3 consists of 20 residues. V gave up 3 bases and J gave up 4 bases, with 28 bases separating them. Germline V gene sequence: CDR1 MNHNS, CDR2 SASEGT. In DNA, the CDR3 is TGTGCCAGCAGTGACGGCGAGGGGTTTGGATCCTTCTACCCTAATCAGCCCCAGCATTTT. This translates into CASSDGEGFGSFYPNQPQHF.

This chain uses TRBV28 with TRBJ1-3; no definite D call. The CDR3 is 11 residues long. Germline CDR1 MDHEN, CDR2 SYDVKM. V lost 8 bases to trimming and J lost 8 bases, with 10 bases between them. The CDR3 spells CASYNGDTIYF. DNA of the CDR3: TGTGCCAGCTACAACGGAGACACCATATATTTT. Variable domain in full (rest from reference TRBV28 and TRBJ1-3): DVKVTQSSRYLVKRTGEKVFLECVQDMDHENMFWYRQDPGLGLRLIYFSYDVKMKEKGDIPEGYSVSREKKERFSLILESASTNQTSMYLCASYNGDTIYFGEGSWLTVV.

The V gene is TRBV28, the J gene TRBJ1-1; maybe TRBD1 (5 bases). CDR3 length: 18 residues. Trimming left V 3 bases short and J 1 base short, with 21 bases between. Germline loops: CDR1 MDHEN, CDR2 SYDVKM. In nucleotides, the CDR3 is TGTGCCAGCAGTTTTCGTTTCTCGTCCGCCGGGGGGAACACTGAAGCTTTCTTT. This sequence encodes CASSFRFSSAGGNTEAFF.

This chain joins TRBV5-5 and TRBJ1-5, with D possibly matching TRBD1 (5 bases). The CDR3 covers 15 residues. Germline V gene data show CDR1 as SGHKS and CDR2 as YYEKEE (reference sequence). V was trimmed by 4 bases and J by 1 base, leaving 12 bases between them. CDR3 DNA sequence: TGTGCCAGCAGCCCCTTCGGGGGAAGCAATCAGCCCCAGCATTTT. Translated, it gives CASSPFGGSNQPQHF. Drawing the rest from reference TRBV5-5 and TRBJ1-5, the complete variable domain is DAGVTQSPTHLIKTRGQQVTLRCSPISGHKSVSWYQQVLGQGPQFIFQYYEKEERGRGNFPDRFSARQFPNYSSELNVNALLLGDSALYLCASSPFGGSNQPQHFGDGTRLSIL.

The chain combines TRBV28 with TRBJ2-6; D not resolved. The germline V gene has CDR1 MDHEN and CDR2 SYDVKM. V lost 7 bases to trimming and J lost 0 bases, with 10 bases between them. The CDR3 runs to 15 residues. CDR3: CASNSERSGANVLTF. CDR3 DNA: TGTGCCAGCAACAGCGAGCGCTCTGGGGCCAACGTCCTGACTTTC.